This entry is about one T cell receptor (beta chain). Its target is unknown. Losses at the gene ends were 7 bases for V and 2 bases for J; bases not matched to a gene: 4. The CDR3 extends over 14 amino acids. Germline values: CDR1 ENHRY, CDR2 SYGVKD. Profiled with immunoSEQ multiplex PCR; TCRdb holds only in-frame clones, not every one. This sample has more than 85,000 clones, with under 95% found just once. The data derive from a study of OX40 agonist ivuxolimab in advanced cancers. Whole-study results and caveats: Relative to CD4+, CD8+ T cells held more expanded clones on average.

Source: CD4+ or CD8+ T cells sorted from blood, taken in a trial of the OX40 agonist ivuxolimab. The chain couples TRBV10-3 to TRBJ1-2, with TRBD1 identical over 10 bases. This clonotype was sampled from an adult with an advanced solid tumor such as melanoma, head and neck, liver or kidney cancer. Written as DNA, the CDR3 is TGTGCCATCAACCCGGACAGGGGGAACTATGGCTACACCTTC. Protein: CAINPDRGNYGYTF.